This T cell receptor beta chain was retrieved from a study of regulatory T cells in long-lasting Graves disease. This clonotype has more than one count but fewer than ten. Arm-PCR of CDR3 regions and iRepertoire HTBI primers were used to build TCR beta libraries. MiXCR was run by TCRdb on the multiplex PCR reads, yielding one entry per CDR3 protein. The table lists 300,000 to 500,000 distinct CDR3 sequences, less than 25% of them singletons. As for time point: persistent/refractory GD, antithyroid drugs over 5 years with positive TRAb. The TCR library was prepared using RNA isolated from PBMCs. Between the trimmed V and J ends, which lost 5 bases and 9 bases, there was a span of 10 bases. Per the germline V gene, CDR1 is SGHTA and CDR2 is FQGNSA. This CDR3 is 12 amino acids long.

The J gene is TRBJ2-2, the V gene TRBV7-2; no definite D call. The specimen comprised peripheral blood mononuclear cells (PBMCs), sampled when the disease was refractory, from a patient treated with antithyroid drugs. This TCR derives from a female donor with Graves disease. The CDR3 DNA reads as TGTGCCAGCAGCCCGTCGTTCAGGGAGCTGTTTTTT. Translation: CASSPSFRELFF.